This T cell receptor (beta chain) appears in the sequencing data of a study of blood T cell repertoires in COVID-19. Authors' analysis steps: How many nucleated cells were present was estimated from reference gene primer amplification. Sequencing used immunoSEQ multiplex PCR; TCRdb keeps in-frame clones, though not all of them. Clone size and V and J calls were adopted from that table, with D and trimming inferred from the DNA. The table includes roughly 250,000 clones, 65% to 85% detected once. The CDR3 runs to 14 residues. V gave up 3 bases and J gave up 6 bases, with 13 bases separating them. Germline V lookup: CDR1 SGHDT, CDR2 YYEEEE.

This sequence joins TRBV5-6 and TRBJ1-5; D might be TRBD1 (5 bases). Sequencing was done on a sample of peripheral blood. This receptor was obtained from a man aged 40-50 years with active or convalescent COVID-19. CDR3 protein: CASSYGRVPQPQHF. For the CDR3, the DNA is TGTGCCAGCAGCTACGGCAGGGTTCCTCAGCCCCAGCATTTT. The whole variable domain, remainder taken from reference TRBV5-6 and TRBJ1-5, is DAGVTQSPTHLIKTRGQQVTLRCSPKSGHDTVSWYQQALGQGPQFIFQYYEEEERQRGNFPDRFSGHQFPNYSSELNVNALLLGDSALYLCASSYGRVPQPQHFGDGTRLSIL.